The T cell receptor beta chain described here comes from a study of blood T cells in healthy people across ages. Overall study context: Template switching captured about one barcoded beta molecule per two T cells. Regarding the study as a whole: Relative to aged donors, long-lived donors carried more naive CD4+ cells and displayed higher diversity. Per million T cells, TCR beta diversity dropped roughly linearly as age increased. PBMCs that were unsorted prevented a conclusive naive versus antigen-experienced comparison.

Trimming removed 3 bases from V and 10 bases from J; junction bases left unmatched: 3. CDR1 is SGHAT, CDR2 FQNNGV, per germline. The CDR3 has 14 amino acids. Concerning this clonotype: The antigen is not known.

A sample-barcoded 5' primer and a J-beta primer mix were used in a second PCR of roughly 7 to 11 cycles. TCRdb ran MiXCR on the 5' RACE reads and lists one entry per CDR3 protein. This sample yields 750,000 or so distinct CDR3 sequences, of which around a quarter are seen a single time; roughly 9% belongs to the top ten. The data were also submitted as part of a second study, on T cells of mothers and their children.

This TCR was sampled from a boy aged 5-17 years in good health. This chain uses TRBV11-2 with TRBJ2-1, with 13 nucleotides matching TRBD2. Sequencing was carried out using blood. CDR3 in DNA: TGTGCCAGCAGCTTCGGGACTAGCGGGATAGAGCAGTTCTTC. Protein: CASSFGTSGIEQFF.